This TCR beta chain emerged from a study of shared clonotypes between healthy human individuals. Original handling: ImmunoSEQ gave junction-only sequences without quality scores, so filtering differed. TCRdb's copy holds only in-frame clones and misses some; the assay was immunoSEQ multiplex PCR. That table is the source of V, J and clone size, and D and trimming were worked out from the DNA. The sample includes 490,000 or so clones, roughly 85% of them seen just once. The TCR was taken from a woman aged 40-49 years in good health. Some clones in this sample may be carry-over from other donors' samples. The material sequenced was PBMCs.

In DNA, the CDR3 is TGTGCCAGCAGTGTCGGGAGTGCAGATGAGCAGTTCTTC. This sequence encodes CASSVGSADEQFF. The chain joins TRBV6-4 to TRBJ2-1; TRBD2 is a possible D gene (6 bases). CDR1 is MRHNA, CDR2 SNTAGT, per germline. Between the trimmed V and J ends, which lost 4 bases and 8 bases, there was a span of 12 bases. CDR3 size: 13 residues.